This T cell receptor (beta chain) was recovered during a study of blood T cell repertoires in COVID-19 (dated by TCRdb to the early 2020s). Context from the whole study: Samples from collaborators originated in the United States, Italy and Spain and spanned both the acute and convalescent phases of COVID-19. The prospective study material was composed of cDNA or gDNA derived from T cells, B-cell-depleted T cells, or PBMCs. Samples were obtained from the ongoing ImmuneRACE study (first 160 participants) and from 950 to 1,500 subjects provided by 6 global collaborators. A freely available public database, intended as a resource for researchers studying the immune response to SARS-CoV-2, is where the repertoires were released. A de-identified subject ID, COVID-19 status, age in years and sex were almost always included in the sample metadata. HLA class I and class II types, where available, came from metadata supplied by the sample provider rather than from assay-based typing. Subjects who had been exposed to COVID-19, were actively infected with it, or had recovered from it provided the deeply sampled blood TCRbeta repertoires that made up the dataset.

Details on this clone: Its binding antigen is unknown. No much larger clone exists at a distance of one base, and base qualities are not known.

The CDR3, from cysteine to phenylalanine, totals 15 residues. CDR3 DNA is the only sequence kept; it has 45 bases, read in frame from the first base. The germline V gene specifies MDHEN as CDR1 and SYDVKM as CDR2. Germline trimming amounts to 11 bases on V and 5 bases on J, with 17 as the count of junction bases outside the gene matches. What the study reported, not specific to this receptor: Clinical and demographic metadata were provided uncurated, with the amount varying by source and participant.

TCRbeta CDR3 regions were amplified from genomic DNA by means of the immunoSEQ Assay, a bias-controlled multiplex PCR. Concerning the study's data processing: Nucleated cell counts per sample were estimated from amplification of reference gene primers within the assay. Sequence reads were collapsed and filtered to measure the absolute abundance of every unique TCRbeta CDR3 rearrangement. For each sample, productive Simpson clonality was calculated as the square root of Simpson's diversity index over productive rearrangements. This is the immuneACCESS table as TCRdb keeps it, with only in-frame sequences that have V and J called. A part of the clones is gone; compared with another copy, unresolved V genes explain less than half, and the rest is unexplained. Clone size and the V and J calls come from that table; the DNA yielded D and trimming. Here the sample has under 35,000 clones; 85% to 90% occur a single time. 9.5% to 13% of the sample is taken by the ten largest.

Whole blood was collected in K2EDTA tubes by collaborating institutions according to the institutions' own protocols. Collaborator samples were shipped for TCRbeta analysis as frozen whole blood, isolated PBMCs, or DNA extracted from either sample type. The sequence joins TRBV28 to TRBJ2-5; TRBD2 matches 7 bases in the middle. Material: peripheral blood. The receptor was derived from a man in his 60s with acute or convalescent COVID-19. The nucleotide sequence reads TGTGCCTCTACAGGAGTGGCGGGAGCGGGTGAGACCCAGTACTTC. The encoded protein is CASTGVAGAGETQYF.